The sequence of this T cell receptor beta chain was determined in a study of blood T cell repertoires in COVID-19. Study as a whole: The samples span acute and convalescent COVID-19 from the United States, Italy and Spain. Sample material is recorded as cDNA or gDNA derived from T cells, B-cell-depleted T cells, or PBMCs.

Profiled with immunoSEQ multiplex PCR; TCRdb holds only in-frame clones, not every one. Among 72,000 or so clones listed, around 86% were seen once. Germline CDR1 reads SGHTA; CDR2 reads FQGNSA. The V gene end was trimmed by 6 bases and the J gene end by 6 bases; junction bases not matched to a gene: 7. The length of the CDR3 is 13 residues. This clonotype originated in a woman aged 55-70 years with acute or convalescent COVID-19. J is TRBJ1-2 and V is TRBV7-2, with 7 bases fitting TRBD1. Specimen: peripheral blood. The CDR3 DNA sequence: TGTGCCAGCAGGCAACAGGGGTTAAATGGCTACACCTTC. Amino acids: CASRQQGLNGYTF.